These 27 T cell receptor beta chains came from one sample sequenced in a study of T-cell memory formation after mild COVID-19. TCRdb re-analysed the 5' RACE reads in MiXCR, keeping a single row per CDR3 protein. The data hold 450,000 or so distinct CDR3 sequences, with 25% observed a single time. Source material: PBMCs or a T cell subset sorted from them (not recorded which). The receptors come from an adult woman who had mild COVID-19 (a few samples of this study predate the infection). Cell type and time point are not known.

This clonotype was counted many times. This rearrangement joins TRBV12-3 or TRBV12-4 to TRBJ2-3; no definite D call. The V end was cut by 6 bases, the J end by 5 bases, with 9 bases between. This CDR3 has 12 amino acids. CDR3 DNA sequence: TGTGCCAGCAGCCGTGGTAAAGATACGCAGTATTTT. It yields the protein CASSRGKDTQYF.

J is TRBJ2-1 and V is TRBV25-1; 10 bases fit TRBD2. V shed 7 bases and J 3 bases; nucleotides not matched to a gene: 6. The CDR3 is 15 residues long. Germline CDR1 is MGHDK and CDR2 is SYGVNS. The CDR3 DNA sequence: TGTGCCAGCACCCTAGCGGGGGAAGTCTACAATGAGCAGTTCTTC. Its protein product is CASTLAGEVYNEQFF.

A few counts support this clonotype. The chain carries TRBV5-6 and TRBJ2-7; 7 bases are shared with TRBD1. V was pared by 2 bases and J by 2 bases, with 7 bases of the junction left unmatched. The CDR3 length is 15 residues. In germline, CDR1 is SGHDT, CDR2 YYEEEE. The CDR3 loop reads CASSFLRQGPYEQYF. CDR3 DNA: TGTGCCAGCAGCTTTCTCAGACAGGGACCCTACGAGCAGTACTTC.

V gene TRBV6-1 combines with J gene TRBJ2-2; D ambiguous. This CDR3 is built from 16 residues. Per the germline V gene, CDR1 is MNHNS and CDR2 is SASEGT. V dropped 4 bases and J dropped 4 bases, with 16 bases sitting between them. The DNA of the CDR3 is TGTGCCAGCAGTGGCAACGTTTTAGGTATCACCGGGGAGCTGTTTTTT. Its protein product is CASSGNVLGITGELFF.

V usage is TRBV28 and J usage is TRBJ2-7; D might be TRBD1 (7 bases). Looked up from germline, CDR1 is MDHEN and CDR2 is SYDVKM. Trimming stripped 3 bases from V and 4 bases from J, with 19 bases between. The CDR3 spans 16 residues. As DNA, the CDR3 is TGTGCCAGCAGTTTGGGGGTTAGGAGGGGGCATTACGAGCAGTACTTC. It is translated as CASSLGVRRGHYEQYF.

This rearrangement joins TRBV12-3 or TRBV12-4 to TRBJ2-3; D could derive from TRBD1 or TRBD2 (5 bases each). Trimming stripped 2 bases from V and 10 bases from J, with 16 bases between. The CDR3 sequence is 14 residues long. The DNA of the CDR3 is TGTGCCAGCAGTTTACTCCTCGGGGCCCCTTCGCAGTATTTT. Its translation: CASSLLLGAPSQYF.

This clonotype came up many times. This chain joins TRBV3-1 and TRBJ2-7; TRBD2 matches 15 bases. Germline lookup yields CDR1 LGHDT and CDR2 YNNKEL (reference sequence). With 0 bases clipped from V and 4 bases from J, the junction kept 7 bases outside the gene matches. There are 18 residues in the CDR3. The CDR3 spells CASSQDLWTSGRGYEQYF. CDR3 nucleotide sequence: TGTGCCAGCAGCCAAGATCTCTGGACTAGCGGGAGGGGTTACGAGCAGTACTTC.

This chain links TRBV30 with TRBJ2-1, with 11 bases identical to TRBD2. CDR3 length: 14 amino acids. Germline CDR1 and CDR2: GTSNPN and SVGIG (reference sequence). Germline trimming cut 3 bases from V and 9 bases from J; bases unmatched to any gene: 7. The CDR3 DNA sequence: TGTGCCTGGAGAGTAGCGGGGGGGCCTCGTGAGCAGTTCTTC. It translates to CAWRVAGGPREQFF.

The chain uses TRBV2 and TRBJ1-1; D is ambiguous. This CDR3 is built from 13 residues. Germline V gene sequence: CDR1 SNHLY, CDR2 FYNNEI. Trimming took off 7 bases at V and 3 bases at J, with 12 bases between the two ends. The CDR3 nucleotides read TGTGCCAGCATTCCATTGGGGTACACTGAAGCTTTCTTT. It codes for CASIPLGYTEAFF.

The chain combines TRBV4-1 with TRBJ1-5, with D tentatively TRBD1 (5 bases). Germline CDR1 MGHRA, CDR2 YSYEKL. This CDR3 is 15 amino acids long. Between the trimmed V and J ends, which lost 3 bases and 4 bases, there was a span of 13 bases. CDR3 DNA sequence: TGCGCCAGCAGCCATGCCGGGACCCTGAATCAGCCCCAGCATTTT. Translated, it gives CASSHAGTLNQPQHF.

The chain has TRBV30 and TRBJ2-7, with D hard to call. In germline, CDR1 is GTSNPN, CDR2 SVGIG (reference sequence). The ends were cut back, 4 bases at V and 1 base at J, with 8 bases in the middle. CDR3 length: 12 amino acids. DNA of the CDR3: TGTGCCTGGACCACTGTTTCCTACGAGCAGTACTTC. Translation: CAWTTVSYEQYF.

This clonotype has a handful of counts. This chain links TRBV5-1 with TRBJ1-5; TRBD1 aligns across 7 bases. The CDR3 is made up of 13 amino acids. Germline CDR1 reads SGHRS; CDR2 reads YFSETQ. The V segment lost 4 bases and the J segment 5 bases; nucleotides outside the gene matches: 3. For the CDR3, the DNA is TGCGCCAGCAGCCAGGGGGTCGATCAGCCCCAGCATTTT. Translation gives CASSQGVDQPQHF.

This clonotype was detected only a few times. The chain combines TRBV12-3 or TRBV12-4 with TRBJ2-4; 12 bases fit TRBD1. There are 15 residues in the CDR3. The V segment lost 6 bases and the J segment 9 bases; nucleotides outside the gene matches: 9. The CDR3 DNA sequence: TGTGCCAGCAGGCCGGGACAGGGGGCTTACCGCATTCAGTACTTC. Its translation: CASRPGQGAYRIQYF.

This clonotype occurred many times. The rearrangement joins TRBV12-3 or TRBV12-4 to TRBJ2-5; D is undetermined. This CDR3 comprises 14 residues. Trimming took 6 bases from V and 2 from J, leaving 13 bases between them. In DNA form, the CDR3 reads TGTGCCAGCAGCTCCTGGGCAGAGCAAGAGACCCAGTACTTC. Its protein is CASSSWAEQETQYF.

This clonotype was counted only a few times. The genes are TRBV3-1 and TRBJ2-1; 10 nucleotides line up with TRBD2. V trimming: 4 bases; J trimming: 8 bases; junction bases outside the gene matches: 5. The germline gives CDR1 LGHDT, CDR2 YNNKEL (reference sequence). The CDR3 is 14 amino acids. The CDR3 spells CASSRSGGAYEQFF. In DNA form, the CDR3 reads TGTGCCAGCAGCCGAAGCGGGGGGGCATATGAGCAGTTCTTC.

Ten or more counts support this clonotype. The V call is TRBV18, the J call TRBJ2-1; D assignment may be TRBD1 or TRBD2 (5 bases each). Trimming took off 6 bases at V and 1 base at J, with 13 bases between the two ends. The V gene's germline CDR1 is KGHSH and CDR2 LQKENI. The CDR3 has 15 residues. The CDR3 loop is CASSHLGGSYNEQFF. In DNA form, the CDR3 reads TGTGCCAGCTCGCACCTTGGGGGATCCTACAATGAGCAGTTCTTC.

The chain uses TRBV4-2 and TRBJ2-7; no clear D gene. Between the trimmed V and J ends, which lost 0 bases and 0 bases, there was a span of 6 bases. The CDR3 spans 14 residues. Germline-derived CDR1 and CDR2 are LGHNA and YNFKEQ. CDR3 in DNA: TGTGCCAGCAGCCAAGATGACCTCTCCTACGAGCAGTACTTC. It yields the protein CASSQDDLSYEQYF.

The chain uses TRBV4-1 and TRBJ1-2, with D possibly TRBD1 on 5 matching bases. CDR1 and CDR2 from the germline V gene are MGHRA and YSYEKL. This CDR3 spans 16 amino acids. V shed 4 bases and J shed 4 bases, with 19 bases lying between them. The CDR3 is CASSPQSGAHGYGYTF. The CDR3 DNA is TGCGCCAGCAGCCCCCAGTCCGGGGCGCATGGCTATGGCTACACCTTC.

This clonotype was found a few times. Germline is not matched at one junction end, which may reflect a read error. The V and J genes are TRBV7-2 and TRBJ2-7; 7 nucleotides agree with TRBD1. The CDR3 covers 13 residues. CDR1 and CDR2 from the germline V gene are SGHTA and FQGNSA. The CDR3 protein is CASSTSAPGQRTF. CDR3 in DNA: TGTGCCAGCAGCACTTCCGCGCCGGGACAGCGTACCTTC.

This clonotype was seen a few times. This chain's CDR3 is CASSREMRTSGAEQFF. Here the CDR3 DNA reads TGCGCCAGCAGCCGAGAAATGCGGACTAGCGGGGCTGAGCAGTTCTTC. The chain is built from TRBV5-1 and TRBJ2-1; 12 bases agree with TRBD2. Per germline, CDR1 SGHRS and CDR2 YFSETQ. This CDR3 region has 16 residues. V gave up 4 bases and J gave up 9 bases; unmatched junction bases: 11.

The V gene is TRBV24-1, the J gene TRBJ2-5; the match to TRBD2 covers 7 bases. The CDR3 has 15 amino acids. The germline gives CDR1 KGHDR, CDR2 SFDVKD. J lost 5 bases, V lost 4 bases, and 9 bases had no gene match. The CDR3 sequence is CATSEMTSSMETQYF. CDR3 nucleotide sequence: TGTGCCACCAGTGAGATGACTAGCAGTATGGAGACCCAGTACTTC.

The CDR3 here is CASSLEASDNEQFF. CDR3 DNA sequence: TGCGCCAGCAGCTTGGAGGCTAGCGACAATGAGCAGTTCTTC. The chain couples TRBV5-1 to TRBJ2-1; D is possibly TRBD2 (6 bases). Germline V gene lookup returns CDR1 SGHRS and CDR2 YFSETQ. Trimming stripped 0 bases from V and 5 bases from J, with 9 bases between. This CDR3 region has 14 residues.

The genes are TRBV7-6 and TRBJ1-1; the D gene is possibly TRBD1 (5 bases). Trimming shortened V by 5 bases and J by 4 bases, and 14 bases separated the two germline ends. The CDR3 spans 14 residues. Germline assignment: CDR1 SGHVS and CDR2 FNYEAQ. The CDR3 region is CASSRDGGSTEAFF. CDR3 coding DNA: TGTGCCAGCAGCAGAGACGGGGGGAGCACTGAAGCTTTCTTT.

V usage is TRBV2 and J usage is TRBJ1-3; TRBD1 matches at 7 bases. V lost 4 bases to trimming and J lost 2 bases; unmatched junction nucleotides: 5. Germline values: CDR1 SNHLY, CDR2 FYNNEI. The CDR3 has 15 residues. CDR3 protein: CASSADRAAGNTIYF. The CDR3 DNA sequence: TGTGCCAGCAGTGCCGACAGGGCCGCTGGAAACACCATATATTTT.

This chain links TRBV7-2 with TRBJ1-1, with D perhaps TRBD1 (6 bases). This CDR3 comprises 12 residues. V was trimmed by 5 bases and J by 8 bases, leaving 12 bases between them. The germline gives CDR1 SGHTA, CDR2 FQGNSA. The CDR3 DNA sequence: TGTGCCAGCAGCCCACAGGGTTCAGAAGCTTTCTTT. Translation: CASSPQGSEAFF. Supplemented by reference TRBV7-2 and TRBJ1-1, the full variable domain reads GAGVSQSPSNKVTEKGKDVELRCDPISGHTALYWYRQSLGQGLEFLIYFQGNSAPDKSGLPSDRFSAERTGGSVSTLTIQRTQQEDSAVYLCASSPQGSEAFFGQGTRLTVV.

V and J are TRBV5-6 and TRBJ2-7; 10 bases align to TRBD1. The CDR3 runs to 15 residues. J lost 2 bases, V lost 4 bases, and 6 bases had no gene match. CDR1 is SGHDT, CDR2 YYEEEE, per germline. The CDR3 sequence: CASSTGTGVAYEQYF. CDR3 DNA sequence: TGTGCCAGCAGCACCGGGACAGGGGTAGCCTACGAGCAGTACTTC.

This clonotype was seen a handful of times. V is TRBV7-9 and J is TRBJ2-1; D is possibly TRBD1 (8 bases). The CDR3 consists of 17 residues. V was clipped by 2 bases and J by 7 bases, with 21 bases between them. Germline CDR1 reads SEHNR; CDR2 reads FQNEAQ (reference sequence). The CDR3 loop reads CASSLREGQASGNEQFF. CDR3 in DNA: TGTGCCAGCAGCTTAAGGGAGGGACAGGCGTCAGGGAATGAGCAGTTCTTC.